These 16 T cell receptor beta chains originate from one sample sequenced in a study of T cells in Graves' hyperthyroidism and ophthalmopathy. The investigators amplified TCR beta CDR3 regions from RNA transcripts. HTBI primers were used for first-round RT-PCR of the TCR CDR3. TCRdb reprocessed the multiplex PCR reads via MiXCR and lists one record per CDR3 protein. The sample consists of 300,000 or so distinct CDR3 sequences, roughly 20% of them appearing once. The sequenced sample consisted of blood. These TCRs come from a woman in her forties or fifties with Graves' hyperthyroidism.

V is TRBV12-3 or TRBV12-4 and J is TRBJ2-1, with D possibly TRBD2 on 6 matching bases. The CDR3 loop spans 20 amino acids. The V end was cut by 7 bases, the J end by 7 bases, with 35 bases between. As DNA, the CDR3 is TGTGCCAGCAACCACCCTGGCGGGACGGGAATCTTTGAAACTGGTAATGAGCAGTTCTTC. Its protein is CASNHPGGTGIFETGNEQFF.

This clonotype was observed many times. CDR3: CASKPQDLNTEAFF. The CDR3, as DNA: TGTGCCAGCAAACCACAGGACCTGAACACTGAAGCTTTCTTT. The chain joins TRBV9 to TRBJ1-1; a weak D match, TRBD1 (5 bases). The CDR3 is made up of 14 amino acids. Deletions cut 6 bases from V and 0 bases from J, with 12 bases between. Germline V lookup: CDR1 SGDLS, CDR2 YYNGEE.

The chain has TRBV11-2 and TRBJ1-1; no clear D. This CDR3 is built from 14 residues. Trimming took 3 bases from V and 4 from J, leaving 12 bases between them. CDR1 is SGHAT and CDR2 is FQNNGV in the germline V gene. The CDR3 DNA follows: TGTGCCAGCAGCTTTAAAGTTTCAGGCACTGAAGCTTTCTTT. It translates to CASSFKVSGTEAFF. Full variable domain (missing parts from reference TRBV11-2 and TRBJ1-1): EAGVAQSPRYKIIEKRQSVAFWCNPISGHATLYWYQQILGQGPKLLIQFQNNGVVDDSQLPKDRFSAERLKGVDSTLKIQPAKLEDSAVYLCASSFKVSGTEAFFGQGTRLTVV.

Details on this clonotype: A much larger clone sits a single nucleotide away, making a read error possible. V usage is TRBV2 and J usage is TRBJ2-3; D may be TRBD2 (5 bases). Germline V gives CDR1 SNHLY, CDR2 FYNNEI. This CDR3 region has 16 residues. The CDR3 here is CASSRGSIFYTDTRYF. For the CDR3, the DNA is TGTGCCAGCAGTCGGGGATCTATCTTCTACACAGATACGCGGTATTTT.

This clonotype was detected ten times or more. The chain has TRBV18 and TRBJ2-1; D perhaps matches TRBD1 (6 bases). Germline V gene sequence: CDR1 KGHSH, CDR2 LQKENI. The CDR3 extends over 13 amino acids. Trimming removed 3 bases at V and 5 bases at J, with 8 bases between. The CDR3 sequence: CASSPGQHNEQFF. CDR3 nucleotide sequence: TGTGCCAGCTCACCTGGACAGCACAATGAGCAGTTCTTC.

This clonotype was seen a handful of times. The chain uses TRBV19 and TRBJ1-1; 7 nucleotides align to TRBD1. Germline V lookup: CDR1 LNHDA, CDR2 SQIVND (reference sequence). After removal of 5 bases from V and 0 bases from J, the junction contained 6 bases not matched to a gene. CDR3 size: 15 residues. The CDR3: CASSAEGAMNTEAFF. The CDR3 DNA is TGTGCCAGTAGTGCTGAGGGGGCCATGAACACTGAAGCTTTCTTT.

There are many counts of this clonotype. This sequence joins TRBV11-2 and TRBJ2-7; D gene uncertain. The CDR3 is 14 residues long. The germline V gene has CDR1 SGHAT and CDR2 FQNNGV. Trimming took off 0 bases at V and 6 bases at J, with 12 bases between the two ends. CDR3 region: CASSLDLPPVEQYF. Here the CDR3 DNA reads TGTGCCAGCAGCTTAGATCTTCCTCCGGTCGAGCAGTACTTC.

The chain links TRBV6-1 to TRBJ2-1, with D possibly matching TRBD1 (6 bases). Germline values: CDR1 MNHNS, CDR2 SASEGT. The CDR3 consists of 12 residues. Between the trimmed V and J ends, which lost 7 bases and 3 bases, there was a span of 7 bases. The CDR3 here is CASTDSYNEQFF. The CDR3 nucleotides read TGTGCCAGCACGGACAGCTACAATGAGCAGTTCTTC.

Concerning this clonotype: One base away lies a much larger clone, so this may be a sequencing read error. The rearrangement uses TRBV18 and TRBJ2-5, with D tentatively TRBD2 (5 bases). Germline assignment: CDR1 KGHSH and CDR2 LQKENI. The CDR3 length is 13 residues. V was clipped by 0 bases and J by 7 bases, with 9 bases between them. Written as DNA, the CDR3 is TGTGCCAGCTCACCACCCGGGGAAGGGACCCAGTACTTC. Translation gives CASSPPGEGTQYF. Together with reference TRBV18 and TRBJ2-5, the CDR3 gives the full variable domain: NAGVMQNPRHLVRRRGQEARLRCSPMKGHSHVYWYRQLPEEGLKFMVYLQKENIIDESGMPKERFSAEFPKEGPSILRIQQVVRGDSAAYFCASSPPGEGTQYFGPGTRLLVL.

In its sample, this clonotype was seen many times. CDR3 coding DNA: TGTGCCAGCAGCAAGACAGGTGAACGGACCGGGGAGCTGTTTTTT. Protein: CASSKTGERTGELFF. The rearrangement links TRBV2 to TRBJ2-2; D might be TRBD1 (6 bases). V lost 6 bases, J lost 5 bases, and 16 bases lay in between. The CDR3 runs 15 residues. Germline V gene lookup returns CDR1 SNHLY and CDR2 FYNNEI.

In DNA form, the CDR3 reads TGTGCCAGCAGCGTATCGGGGTCAGATACGCAGTATTTT. It is translated as CASSVSGSDTQYF. The chain links TRBV9 to TRBJ2-3; tentative D call: TRBD2 (5 bases). Germline V CDR1 and CDR2: SGDLS, YYNGEE. V lost 1 base, J lost 4 bases, and 7 bases lay in between. The CDR3 length is 13 residues.

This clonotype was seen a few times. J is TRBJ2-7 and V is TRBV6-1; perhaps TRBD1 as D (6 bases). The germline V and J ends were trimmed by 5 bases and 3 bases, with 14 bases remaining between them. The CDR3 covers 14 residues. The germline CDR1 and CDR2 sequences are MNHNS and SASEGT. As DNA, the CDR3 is TGTGCCAGCAGTAAGGACAGCCAGTACTACGAGCAGTACTTC. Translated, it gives CASSKDSQYYEQYF.

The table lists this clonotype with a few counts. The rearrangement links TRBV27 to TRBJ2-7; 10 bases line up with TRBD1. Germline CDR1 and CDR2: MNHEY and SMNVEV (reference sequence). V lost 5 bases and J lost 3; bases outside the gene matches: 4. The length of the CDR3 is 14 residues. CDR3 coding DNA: TGTGCCAGCAGTGCCGGGACAGGGGTCTACGAGCAGTACTTC. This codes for CASSAGTGVYEQYF.

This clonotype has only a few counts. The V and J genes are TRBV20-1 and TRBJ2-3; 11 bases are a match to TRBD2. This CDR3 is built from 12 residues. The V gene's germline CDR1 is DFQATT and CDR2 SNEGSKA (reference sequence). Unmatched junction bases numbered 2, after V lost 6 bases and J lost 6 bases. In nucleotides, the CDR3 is TGCAGTGCAAGACTAGCGGGGGATACGCAGTATTTT. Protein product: CSARLAGDTQYF.

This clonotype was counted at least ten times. The CDR3, as DNA: TGTGCCAGCAGTTTAGGGATAGCCGCCTACAATGAGCAGTTCTTC. Translating it yields CASSLGIAAYNEQFF. This rearrangement joins TRBV12-3 or TRBV12-4 to TRBJ2-1; D remains unclear. With 1 base removed from V and 2 bases from J, the gap between germline ends came to 9 bases. The CDR3 consists of 15 residues.

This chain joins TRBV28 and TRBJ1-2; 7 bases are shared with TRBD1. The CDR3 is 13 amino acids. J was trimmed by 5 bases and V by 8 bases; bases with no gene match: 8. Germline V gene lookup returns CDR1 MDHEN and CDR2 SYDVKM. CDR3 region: CASGRGRRYGYTF. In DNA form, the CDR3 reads TGTGCCAGCGGAAGGGGGCGCAGGTATGGCTACACCTTC.